This T cell receptor (beta chain) was observed in a study of glioma-infiltrating T cells. Findings and caveats of the study: Only very few CDR3 sequences appeared in both tissue and blood. Tissue-blood divergence was below expectation in non-neoplastic patients, above in gliomas.

Using RNA template, CDR3s of TCR alpha and beta were amplified with iRepertoire arm-PCR. One-step reverse transcription and amplification started from approximately 100-400 ng of tissue mRNA or PBMC total RNA. TCRdb reprocessed the multiplex PCR reads with MiXCR, giving one entry per CDR3 protein. This table has 9,500 to 13,000 distinct CDR3 sequences, under 60% appearing once. This clonotype is medium-sized by share. The antigen is unknown. V was shortened by 10 bases and J by 2 bases, with 11 bases between the two germline ends. Germline CDR1 SNHLY, CDR2 FYNNEI. The CDR3 is 12 residues long. The receptor was isolated from a human donor with low-grade glioma or glioblastoma, undergoing nonglioma brain surgery, or in good health (not recorded which). The sequenced material came from glioma tissue, nonneoplastic brain tissue, or PBMCs (not recorded which). The chain links TRBV2 to TRBJ1-1; D remains ambiguous. The CDR3: CAILKVNTEAFF. CDR3 DNA: TGTGCCATCCTAAAGGTTAACACTGAAGCTTTCTTT.